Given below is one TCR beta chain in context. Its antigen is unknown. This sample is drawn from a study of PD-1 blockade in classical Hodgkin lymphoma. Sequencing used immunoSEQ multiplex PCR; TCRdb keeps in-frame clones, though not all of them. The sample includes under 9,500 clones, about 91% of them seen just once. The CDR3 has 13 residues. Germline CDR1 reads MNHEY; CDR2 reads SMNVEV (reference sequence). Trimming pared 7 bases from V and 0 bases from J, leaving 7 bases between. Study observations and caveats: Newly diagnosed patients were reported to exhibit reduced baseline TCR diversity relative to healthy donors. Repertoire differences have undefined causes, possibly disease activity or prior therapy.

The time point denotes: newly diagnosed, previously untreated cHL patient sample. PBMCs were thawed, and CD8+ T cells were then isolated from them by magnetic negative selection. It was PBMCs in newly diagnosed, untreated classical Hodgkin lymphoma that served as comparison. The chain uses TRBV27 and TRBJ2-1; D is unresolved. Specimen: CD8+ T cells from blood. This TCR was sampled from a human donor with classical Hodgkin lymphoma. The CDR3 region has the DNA TGTGCCAGCATGGGGTTCTCCTACAATGAGCAGTTCTTC. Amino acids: CASMGFSYNEQFF.